This TCR beta chain came from a study of Ad26.COV2.S vaccination and SARS-CoV-2 variants. Libraries were prepared by immunoSEQ multiplex PCR; TCRdb keeps only in-frame clonotypes and omits some of them. The sample has around 450,000 clones, roughly nine tenths seen once. The treatment here: some 20 received Ad26.COV2.S at low or high dose, single or two shots; several received placebo; per-sample allocation not given. Collection of samples fell on day 63 after the first vaccine or placebo injection. The specimen was peripheral blood, collected in a trial of Ad26.COV2.S vaccine versus placebo. This clonotype was obtained from a person aged 18-60 years who received the Ad26.COV2.S COVID-19 vaccine or a placebo.

CDR3 in DNA: TGTGCCAGCAGTCGAATACAGGGGTGGGGGAACACTGAAGCTTTCTTT. Translation gives CASSRIQGWGNTEAFF. This chain joins TRBV6-2 or TRBV6-3 and TRBJ1-1; 7 bases are shared with TRBD1. V lost 5 bases and J lost 1; bases outside the gene matches: 10. The CDR3 totals 16 residues. The V gene's germline CDR1 is MNHEY and CDR2 SVGEGT.